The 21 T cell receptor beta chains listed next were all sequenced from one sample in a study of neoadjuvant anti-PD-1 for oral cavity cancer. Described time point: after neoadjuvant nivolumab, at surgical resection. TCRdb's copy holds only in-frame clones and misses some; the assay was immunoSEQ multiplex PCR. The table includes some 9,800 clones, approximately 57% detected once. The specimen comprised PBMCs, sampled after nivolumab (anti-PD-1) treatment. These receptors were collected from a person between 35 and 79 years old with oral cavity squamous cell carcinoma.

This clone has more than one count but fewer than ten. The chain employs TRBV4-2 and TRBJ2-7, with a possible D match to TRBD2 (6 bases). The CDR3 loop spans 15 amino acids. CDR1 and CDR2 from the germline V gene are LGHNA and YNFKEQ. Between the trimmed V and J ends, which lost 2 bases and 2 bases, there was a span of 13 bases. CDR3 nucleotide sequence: TGTGCCAGCAGCCAACTTAGTAGCGGACCCTACGAGCAGTACTTC. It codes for CASSQLSSGPYEQYF.

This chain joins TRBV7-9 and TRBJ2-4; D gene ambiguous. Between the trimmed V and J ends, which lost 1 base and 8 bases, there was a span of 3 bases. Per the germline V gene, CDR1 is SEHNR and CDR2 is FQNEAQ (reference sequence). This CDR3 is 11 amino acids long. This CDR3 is CASSLEDIQYF. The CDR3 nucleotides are TGTGCCAGCAGCTTAGAGGACATTCAGTACTTC.

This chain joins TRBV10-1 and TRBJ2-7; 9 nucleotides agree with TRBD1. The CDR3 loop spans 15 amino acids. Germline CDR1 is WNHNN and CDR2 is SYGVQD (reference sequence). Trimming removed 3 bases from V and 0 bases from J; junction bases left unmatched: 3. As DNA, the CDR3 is TGCGCCAGCAGTGACCCGGGACAGGGCTCCTACGAGCAGTACTTC. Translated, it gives CASSDPGQGSYEQYF.

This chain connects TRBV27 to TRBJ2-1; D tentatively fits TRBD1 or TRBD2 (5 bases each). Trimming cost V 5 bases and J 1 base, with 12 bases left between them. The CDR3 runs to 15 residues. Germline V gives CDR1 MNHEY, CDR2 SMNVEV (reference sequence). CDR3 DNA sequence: TGTGCCAGCAGTCCGAGAGAGGGGTCCTACAATGAGCAGTTCTTC. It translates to CASSPREGSYNEQFF.

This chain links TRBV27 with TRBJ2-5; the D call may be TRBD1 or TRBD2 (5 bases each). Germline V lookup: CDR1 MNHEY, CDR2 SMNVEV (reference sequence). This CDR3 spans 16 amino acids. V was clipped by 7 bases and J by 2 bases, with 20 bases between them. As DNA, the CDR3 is TGTGCCAGCACCCCCGGATGGGGGAGTAGGCAAGAGACCCAGTACTTC. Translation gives CASTPGWGSRQETQYF.

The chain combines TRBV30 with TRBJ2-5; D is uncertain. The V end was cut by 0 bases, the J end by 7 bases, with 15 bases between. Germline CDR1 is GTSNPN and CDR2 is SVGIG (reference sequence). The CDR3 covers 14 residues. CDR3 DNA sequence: TGTGCCTGGAGTGTACCCGGCAGTCTGGGGACCCAGTACTTC. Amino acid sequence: CAWSVPGSLGTQYF.

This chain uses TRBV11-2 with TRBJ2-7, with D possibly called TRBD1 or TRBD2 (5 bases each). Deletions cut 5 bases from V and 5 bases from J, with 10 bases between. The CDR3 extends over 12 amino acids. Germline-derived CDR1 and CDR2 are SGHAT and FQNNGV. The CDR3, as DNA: TGTGCCAGCAGCGGTCTGGGGGACGAGCAGTACTTC. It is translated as CASSGLGDEQYF.

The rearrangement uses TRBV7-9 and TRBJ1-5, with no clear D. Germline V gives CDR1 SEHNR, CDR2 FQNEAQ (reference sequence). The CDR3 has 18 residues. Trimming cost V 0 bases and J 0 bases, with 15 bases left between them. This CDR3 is CASSLARAGVYSNQPQHF. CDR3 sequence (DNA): TGTGCCAGCAGCTTAGCAAGAGCCGGGGTCTATAGCAATCAGCCCCAGCATTTT.

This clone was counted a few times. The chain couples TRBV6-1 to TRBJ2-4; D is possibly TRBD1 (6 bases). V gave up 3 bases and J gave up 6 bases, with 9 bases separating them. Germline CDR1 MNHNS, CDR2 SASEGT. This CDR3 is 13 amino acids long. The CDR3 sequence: CASSEGARNIQYF. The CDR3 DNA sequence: TGTGCCAGCAGTGAGGGGGCAAGAAACATTCAGTACTTC.

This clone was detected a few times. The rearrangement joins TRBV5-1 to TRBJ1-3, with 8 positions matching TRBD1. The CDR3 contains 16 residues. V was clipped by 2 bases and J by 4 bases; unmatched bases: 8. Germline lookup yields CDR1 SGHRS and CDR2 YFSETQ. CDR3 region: CASSLHQGAAGNTIYF. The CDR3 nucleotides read TGCGCCAGCAGCTTACATCAGGGGGCGGCCGGAAACACCATATATTTT.

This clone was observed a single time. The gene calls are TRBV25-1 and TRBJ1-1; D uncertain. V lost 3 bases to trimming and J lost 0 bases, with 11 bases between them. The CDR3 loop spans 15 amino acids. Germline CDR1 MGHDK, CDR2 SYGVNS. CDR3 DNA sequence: TGTGCCAGCAGTGACGGACGAGTAGTGAACACTGAAGCTTTCTTT. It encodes CASSDGRVVNTEAFF.

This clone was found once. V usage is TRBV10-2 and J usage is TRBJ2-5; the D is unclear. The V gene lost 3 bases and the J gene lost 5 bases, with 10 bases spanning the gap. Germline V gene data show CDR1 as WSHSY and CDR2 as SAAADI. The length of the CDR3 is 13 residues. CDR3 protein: CASSEKRPETQYF. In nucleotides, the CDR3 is TGCGCCAGCAGTGAAAAACGTCCCGAGACCCAGTACTTC.

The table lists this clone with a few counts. The chain's CDR3 is CASSPQRGQETQYF. In DNA form, the CDR3 reads TGTGCCAGCAGCCCTCAGCGGGGTCAAGAGACCCAGTACTTC. The chain has TRBV5-4 and TRBJ2-5, with 7 nucleotides matching TRBD2. The germline V gene has CDR1 SGHNT and CDR2 YYREEE (reference sequence). V dropped 4 bases and J dropped 2; count of bases not matched to a gene: 5. The CDR3 is 14 residues long.

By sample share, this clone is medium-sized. CDR3 in amino acids: CASSPSWTGGRDTQYF. Here the CDR3 DNA reads TGTGCCAGTAGTCCGTCTTGGACTGGCGGTAGGGATACGCAGTATTTT. This sequence joins TRBV19 and TRBJ2-3, with D perhaps matching TRBD2 (5 bases). Trimming stripped 5 bases from V and 6 bases from J, with 21 bases between. The CDR3 spans 16 residues. Germline V gene lookup returns CDR1 LNHDA and CDR2 SQIVND (reference sequence).

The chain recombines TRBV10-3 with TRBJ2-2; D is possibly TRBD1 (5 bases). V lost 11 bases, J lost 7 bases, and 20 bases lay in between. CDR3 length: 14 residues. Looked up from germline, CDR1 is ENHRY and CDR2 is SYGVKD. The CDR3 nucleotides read TGTGCCGTCTCTTCCACACAGGCGCGCGGGGAGCTGTTTTTT. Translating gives CAVSSTQARGELFF.

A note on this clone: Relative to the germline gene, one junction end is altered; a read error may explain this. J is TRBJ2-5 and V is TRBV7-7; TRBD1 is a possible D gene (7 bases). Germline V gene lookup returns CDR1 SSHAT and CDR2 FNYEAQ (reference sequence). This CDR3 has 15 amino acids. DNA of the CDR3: TGTGCTAGCAGCCCCCAGGGGGGCCAAGGAGAGACCCAGTACTTC. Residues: CASSPQGGQGETQYF.

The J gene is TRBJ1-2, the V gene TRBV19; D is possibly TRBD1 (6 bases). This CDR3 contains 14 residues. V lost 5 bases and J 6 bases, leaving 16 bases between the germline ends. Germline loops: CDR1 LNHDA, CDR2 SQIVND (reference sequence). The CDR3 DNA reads TGTGCCAGTAGTCTCACAGGGAACGAGGATGGCTACACCTTC. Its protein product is CASSLTGNEDGYTF.

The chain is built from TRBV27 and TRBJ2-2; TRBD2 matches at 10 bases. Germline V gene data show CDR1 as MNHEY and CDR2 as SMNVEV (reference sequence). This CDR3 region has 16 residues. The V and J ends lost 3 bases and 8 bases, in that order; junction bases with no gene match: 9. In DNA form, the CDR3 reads TGTGCCAGCAGTTTTCGGGCTAGCGGGAGATCTGGGGAGCTGTTTTTT. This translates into CASSFRASGRSGELFF.

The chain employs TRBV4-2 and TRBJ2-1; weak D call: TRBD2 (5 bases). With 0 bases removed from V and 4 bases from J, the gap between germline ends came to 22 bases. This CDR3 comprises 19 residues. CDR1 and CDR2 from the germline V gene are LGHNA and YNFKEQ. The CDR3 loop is CASSQDTPGLRKIYNEQFF. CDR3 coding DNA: TGTGCCAGCAGCCAAGATACGCCCGGACTGAGGAAAATTTACAATGAGCAGTTCTTC.

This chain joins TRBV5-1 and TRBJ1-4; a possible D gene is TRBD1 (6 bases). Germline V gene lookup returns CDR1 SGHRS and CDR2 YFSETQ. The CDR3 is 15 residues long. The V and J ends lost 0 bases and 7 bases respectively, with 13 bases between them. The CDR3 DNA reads TGCGCCAGCAGCTTGGAGGGGGGAGGAAGTGAAAAACTGTTTTTT. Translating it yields CASSLEGGGSEKLFF. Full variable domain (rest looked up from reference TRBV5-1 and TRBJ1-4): KAGVTQTPRYLIKTRGQQVTLSCSPISGHRSVSWYQQTPGQGLQFLFEYFSETQRNKGNFPGRFSGRQFSNSRSEMNVSTLELGDSALYLCASSLEGGGSEKLFFGSGTQLSVL.

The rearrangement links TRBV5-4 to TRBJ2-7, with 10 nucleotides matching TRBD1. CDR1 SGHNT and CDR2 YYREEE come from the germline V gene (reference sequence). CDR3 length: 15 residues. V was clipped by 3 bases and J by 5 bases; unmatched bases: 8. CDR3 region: CASSYRQGARNEQYF. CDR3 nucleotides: TGTGCCAGCAGCTACAGACAGGGGGCCAGGAACGAGCAGTACTTC.